This T cell receptor beta chain was documented in a study of T cells in Graves' hyperthyroidism and ophthalmopathy. The CDR3 has 13 amino acids. Germline V gene lookup returns CDR1 LGHDT and CDR2 YNNKEL (reference sequence). V lost 4 bases, J lost 5 bases, and 11 bases lay in between. RNA transcripts served as the template for amplifying TCR beta CDR3 regions. Carried out on the TCR CDR3, a first-round RT-PCR used the HTBI primer set. One entry per CDR3 protein, called by TCRdb with MiXCR from the multiplex PCR reads. The data show about 770,000 distinct CDR3 sequences, about 17% seen once. This clonotype was seen ten or more times.

V is TRBV3-1 and J is TRBJ1-1; weak D call: TRBD1 (5 bases). The sequenced material came from blood. The receptor was isolated from a woman aged 45-59 years with Graves' hyperthyroidism that later progressed to Graves' ophthalmopathy. DNA of the CDR3: TGTGCCAGCAGCCTACTGGGGCCTACTGAAGCTTTCTTT. Its protein product is CASSLLGPTEAFF. The whole variable domain, filled in from reference TRBV3-1 and TRBJ1-1, reads DTAVSQTPKYLVTQMGNDKSIKCEQNLGHDTMYWYKQDSKKFLKIMFSYNNKELIINETVPNRFSPKSPDKAHLNLHINSLELGDSAVYFCASSLLGPTEAFFGQGTRLTVV.